These 12 T cell receptor beta chains came from one sample sequenced in a study of PD-1 blockade in classical Hodgkin lymphoma. Sequenced by immunoSEQ multiplex PCR; TCRdb stores in-frame clones only, minus some. In the table there are roughly 32,000 clones, 82% of which are singletons. Exposure to brentuximab vedotin varied, and each patient had relapsed following autologous stem cell transplantation. The input for sequencing was peripheral blood mononuclear cells (PBMCs), taken at baseline. All receptors come from a human donor with classical Hodgkin lymphoma.

V gene TRBV5-1 combines with J gene TRBJ2-2, with D perhaps matching TRBD2 (6 bases). The ends were cut back, 3 bases at V and 2 bases at J, with 11 bases in the middle. The CDR3 contains 15 residues. Germline CDR1 SGHRS, CDR2 YFSETQ. In DNA, the CDR3 is TGCGCCAGCAGCTATGCGGGGCGCAACACCGGGGAGCTGTTTTTT. Amino acid sequence: CASSYAGRNTGELFF.

This clone appeared a few times. The V gene is TRBV7-9, the J gene TRBJ1-6, with D unclear. The length of the CDR3 is 13 residues. Germline CDR1 reads SEHNR; CDR2 reads FQNEAQ (reference sequence). Trimming took 5 bases from V and 10 from J, leaving 12 bases between them. CDR3 residues: CASSPTLESPLHF. In nucleotides, the CDR3 is TGTGCCAGCAGCCCAACCCTAGAGTCACCCCTCCACTTT.

This sequence joins TRBV2 and TRBJ1-1, with a tentative D call TRBD1 (5 bases). The germline V gene encodes CDR1 SNHLY and CDR2 FYNNEI. The CDR3 has 13 amino acids. V lost 10 bases, J lost 4 bases, and 16 bases lay in between. CDR3 DNA: TGTGCCACCACCCTCGGGGCTGTCACTGAAGCTTTCTTT. The encoded protein is CATTLGAVTEAFF.

V is TRBV18 and J is TRBJ2-7, with D unclear. CDR3 length equals 13 residues. Germline CDR1 KGHSH, CDR2 LQKENI. The V and J ends lost 2 bases and 2 bases respectively, with 7 bases between them. The CDR3 here is CASSPAAAYEQYF. The CDR3, as DNA: TGTGCCAGCTCACCAGCGGCGGCCTACGAGCAGTACTTC.

The chain joins TRBV5-1 to TRBJ1-5; D remains unclear. The CDR3 is made up of 14 amino acids. The V end lost 6 bases, the J end lost 1 base, and 11 bases lay between the germline ends. Germline-derived CDR1 and CDR2 are SGHRS and YFSETQ. The CDR3 sequence is CASTIWRSNQPQHF. CDR3 sequence (DNA): TGCGCCAGCACTATCTGGAGGAGCAATCAGCCCCAGCATTTT.

The chain combines TRBV6-4 with TRBJ2-1; 10 bases fit TRBD2. CDR1 MRHNA and CDR2 SNTAGT come from the germline V gene. After removal of 3 bases from V and 8 bases from J, the junction contained 4 bases not matched to a gene. There are 14 residues in the CDR3. The CDR3 protein is CASSDSGGLDEQFF. The CDR3 bases are TGTGCCAGCAGTGATAGCGGGGGGTTGGATGAGCAGTTCTTC.

The chain recombines TRBV5-1 with TRBJ2-5; 7 positions agree with TRBD1. The CDR3 is 13 amino acids. Germline V gives CDR1 SGHRS, CDR2 YFSETQ. V dropped 3 bases and J dropped 5; count of bases not matched to a gene: 4. DNA of the CDR3: TGCGCCAGCAGCTCCACAGGGGCGGAGACCCAGTACTTC. Its translation is CASSSTGAETQYF.

The chain links TRBV6-5 to TRBJ1-2, with 10 bases that match TRBD1. The CDR3 has 15 residues. J gave up 7 bases and V 0 bases, and 5 bases lay outside the gene matches. Germline CDR1 reads MNHEY; CDR2 reads SVGAGI. As DNA, the CDR3 is TGTGCCAGCAGTTACTCGAGACAGGGGGCGCTTGGCTACACCTTC. Translating it yields CASSYSRQGALGYTF.

This sequence joins TRBV19 and TRBJ2-6; 8 bases are a match to TRBD1. The germline gives CDR1 LNHDA, CDR2 SQIVND (reference sequence). With V trimmed by 4 bases and J by 3 bases, 2 bases remained unmatched. This CDR3 region has 15 residues. CDR3 sequence: CASSTGQGGANVLTF. Here the CDR3 DNA reads TGTGCCAGTAGTACTGGACAGGGTGGGGCCAACGTCCTGACTTTC.

This clone was seen just once. The genes are TRBV6-5 and TRBJ2-7, with a weak D call TRBD1 (6 bases). V lost 2 bases to trimming and J lost 9 bases, with 20 bases between them. Germline CDR1 reads MNHEY; CDR2 reads SVGAGI. The CDR3 sequence is 15 residues long. The CDR3 sequence: CASSYERTGPSVQYF. The DNA for the CDR3 is TGTGCCAGCAGTTACGAGCGAACAGGGCCTTCGGTGCAGTACTTC.

A single count supports this clone. The chain carries TRBV7-2 and TRBJ2-5; D gene uncertain. The assigned J gene may be wrong: the sequence end matches TRBJ2-7 better. Germline V gene lookup returns CDR1 SGHTA and CDR2 FQGNSA. There are 12 residues in the CDR3. The CDR3 DNA follows: TGTGCCAGCAGTTCCAAAGGGTACGAGCAGTACTTC. Its translation: CASSSKGYEQYF.

J is TRBJ2-7 and V is TRBV5-1, with D tentatively TRBD1 (6 bases). Germline CDR1 is SGHRS and CDR2 is YFSETQ. The CDR3 is 14 amino acids. Trimming took off 3 bases at V and 6 bases at J, with 16 bases between the two ends. The CDR3 nucleotides read TGCGCCAGCAGCTCACAGGGTTTGGGCCCCGAGCAGTACTTC. The encoded protein is CASSSQGLGPEQYF.